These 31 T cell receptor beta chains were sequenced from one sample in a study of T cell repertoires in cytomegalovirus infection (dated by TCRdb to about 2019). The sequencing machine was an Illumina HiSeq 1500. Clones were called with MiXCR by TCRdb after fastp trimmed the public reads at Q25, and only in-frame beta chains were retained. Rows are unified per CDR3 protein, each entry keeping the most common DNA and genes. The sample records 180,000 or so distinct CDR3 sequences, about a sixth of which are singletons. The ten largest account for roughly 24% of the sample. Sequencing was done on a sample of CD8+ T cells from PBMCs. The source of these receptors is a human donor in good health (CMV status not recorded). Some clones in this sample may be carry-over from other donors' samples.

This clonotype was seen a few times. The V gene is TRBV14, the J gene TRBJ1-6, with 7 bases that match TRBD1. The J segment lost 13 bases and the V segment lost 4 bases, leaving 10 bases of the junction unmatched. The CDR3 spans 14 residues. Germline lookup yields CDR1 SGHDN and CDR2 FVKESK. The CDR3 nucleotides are TGTGCCAGCAGCCCCCCGGGACAGTATAGCCCCCTCCACTTT. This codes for CASSPPGQYSPLHF.

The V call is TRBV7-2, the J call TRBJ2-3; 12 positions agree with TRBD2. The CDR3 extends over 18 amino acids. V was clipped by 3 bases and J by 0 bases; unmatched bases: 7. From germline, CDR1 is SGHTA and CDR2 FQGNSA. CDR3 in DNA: TGTGCCAGCAGCTTTCCTCGGACTAGCGGGGCTAGCACAGATACGCAGTATTTT. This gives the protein CASSFPRTSGASTDTQYF.

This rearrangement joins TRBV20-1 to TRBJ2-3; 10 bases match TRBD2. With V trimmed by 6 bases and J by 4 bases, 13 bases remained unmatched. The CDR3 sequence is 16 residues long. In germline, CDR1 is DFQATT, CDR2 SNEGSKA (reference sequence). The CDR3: CSAPAGGPPHADTQYF. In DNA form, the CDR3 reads TGCAGTGCCCCAGCGGGGGGGCCACCGCACGCAGATACGCAGTATTTT.

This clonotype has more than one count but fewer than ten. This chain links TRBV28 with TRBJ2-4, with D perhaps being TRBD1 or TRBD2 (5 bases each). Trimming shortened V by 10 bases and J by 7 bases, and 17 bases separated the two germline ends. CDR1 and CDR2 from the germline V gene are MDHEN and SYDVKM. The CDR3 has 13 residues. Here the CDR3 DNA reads TGTGCCACCTCAGGGACCCGGGTGAACATTCAGTACTTC. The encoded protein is CATSGTRVNIQYF.

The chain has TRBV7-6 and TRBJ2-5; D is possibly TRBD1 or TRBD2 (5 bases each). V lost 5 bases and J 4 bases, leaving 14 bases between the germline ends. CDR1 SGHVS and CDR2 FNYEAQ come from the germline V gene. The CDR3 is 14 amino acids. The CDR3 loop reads CASSPGTAAETQYF. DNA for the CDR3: TGTGCCAGCAGCCCAGGGACCGCCGCAGAGACCCAGTACTTC.

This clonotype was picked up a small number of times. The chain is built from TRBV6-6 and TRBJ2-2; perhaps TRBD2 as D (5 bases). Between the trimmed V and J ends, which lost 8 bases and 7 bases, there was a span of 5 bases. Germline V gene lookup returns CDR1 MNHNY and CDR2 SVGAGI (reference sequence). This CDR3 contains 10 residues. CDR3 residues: CASEGGELFF. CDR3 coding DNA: TGTGCCAGCGAGGGCGGGGAGCTGTTTTTT.

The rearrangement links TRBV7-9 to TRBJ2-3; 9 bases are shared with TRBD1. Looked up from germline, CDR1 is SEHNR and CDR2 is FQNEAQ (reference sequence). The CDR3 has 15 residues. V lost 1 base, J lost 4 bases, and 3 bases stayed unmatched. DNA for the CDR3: TGTGCCAGCAGCTTAGGGGACAGGGCCCCAGATACGCAGTATTTT. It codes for CASSLGDRAPDTQYF. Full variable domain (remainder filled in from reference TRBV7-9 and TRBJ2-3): DTGVSQNPRHKITKRGQNVTFRCDPISEHNRLYWYRQTLGQGPEFLTYFQNEAQLEKSRLLSDRFSAERPKGSFSTLEIQRTEQGDSAMYLCASSLGDRAPDTQYFGPGTRLTVL.

The chain's CDR3 is CASSRRGLYEQYF. CDR3 coding DNA: TGTGCCAGCAGTCGCCGGGGGTTATACGAGCAGTACTTC. The gene calls are TRBV12-3 or TRBV12-4 and TRBJ2-7, with D possibly being TRBD2 (6 bases). V lost 5 bases, J lost 4 bases, and 12 bases lay in between. This CDR3 is 13 amino acids long.

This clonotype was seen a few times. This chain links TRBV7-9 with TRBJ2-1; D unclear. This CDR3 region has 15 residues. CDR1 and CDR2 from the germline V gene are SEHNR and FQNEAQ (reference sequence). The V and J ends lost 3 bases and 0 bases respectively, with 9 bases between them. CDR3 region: CASSFTESSYNEQFF. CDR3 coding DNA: TGTGCCAGCAGCTTTACGGAAAGCTCCTACAATGAGCAGTTCTTC.

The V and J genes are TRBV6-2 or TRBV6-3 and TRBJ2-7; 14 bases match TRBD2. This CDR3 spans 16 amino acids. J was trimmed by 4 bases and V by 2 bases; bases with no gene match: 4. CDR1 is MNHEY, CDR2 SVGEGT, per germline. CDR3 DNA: TGTGCCAGCAGTTACCTGGGACTAGCGGGGGATTACGAGCAGTACTTC. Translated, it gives CASSYLGLAGDYEQYF.

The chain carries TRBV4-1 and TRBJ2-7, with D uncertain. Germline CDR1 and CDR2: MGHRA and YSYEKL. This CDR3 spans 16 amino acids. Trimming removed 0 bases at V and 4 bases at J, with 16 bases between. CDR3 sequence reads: CASSQDVPGLTYEQYF. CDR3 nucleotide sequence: TGCGCCAGCAGCCAAGATGTCCCGGGCCTTACTTACGAGCAGTACTTC.

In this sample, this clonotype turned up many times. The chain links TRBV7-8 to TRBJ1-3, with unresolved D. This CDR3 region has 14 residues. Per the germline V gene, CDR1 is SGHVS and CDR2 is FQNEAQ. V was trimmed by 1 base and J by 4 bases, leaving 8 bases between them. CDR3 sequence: CASSLGVSGNTIYF. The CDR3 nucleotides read TGTGCCAGCAGCTTAGGTGTCTCGGGAAACACCATATATTTT.

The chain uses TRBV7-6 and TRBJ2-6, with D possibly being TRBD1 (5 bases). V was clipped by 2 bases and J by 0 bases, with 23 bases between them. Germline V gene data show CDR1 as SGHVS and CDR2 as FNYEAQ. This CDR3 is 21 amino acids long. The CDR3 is CASSLSVRYGQRDSGANVLTF. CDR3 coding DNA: TGTGCCAGCAGCTTATCAGTTAGGTATGGACAAAGAGACTCTGGGGCCAACGTCCTGACTTTC.

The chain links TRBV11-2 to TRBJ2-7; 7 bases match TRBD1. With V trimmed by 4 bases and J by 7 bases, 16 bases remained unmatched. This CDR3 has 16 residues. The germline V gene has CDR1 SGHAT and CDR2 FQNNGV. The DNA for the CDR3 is TGTGCCAGCAGCTCAGTCTCCGGGACAGCTTTCTGGGAGCAGTACTTC. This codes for CASSSVSGTAFWEQYF.

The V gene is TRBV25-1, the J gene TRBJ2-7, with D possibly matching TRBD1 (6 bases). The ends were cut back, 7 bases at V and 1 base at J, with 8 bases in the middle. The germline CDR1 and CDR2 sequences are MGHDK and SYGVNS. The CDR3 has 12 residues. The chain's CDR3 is CASMDSSYEQYF. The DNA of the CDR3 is TGTGCCAGCATGGACAGTTCCTACGAGCAGTACTTC.

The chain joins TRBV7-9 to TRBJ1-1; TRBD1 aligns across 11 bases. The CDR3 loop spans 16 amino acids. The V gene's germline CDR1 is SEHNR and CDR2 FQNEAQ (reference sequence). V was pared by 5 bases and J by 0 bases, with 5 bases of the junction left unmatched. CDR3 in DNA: TGTGCCAGCAGCGATAGGACAGGGGGCATGAACACTGAAGCTTTCTTT. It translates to CASSDRTGGMNTEAFF.

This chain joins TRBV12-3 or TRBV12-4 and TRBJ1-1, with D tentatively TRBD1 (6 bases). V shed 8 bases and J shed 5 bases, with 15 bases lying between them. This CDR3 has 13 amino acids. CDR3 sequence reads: CASQQGPGTEAFF. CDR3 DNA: TGTGCCAGCCAACAGGGTCCCGGGACTGAAGCTTTCTTT.

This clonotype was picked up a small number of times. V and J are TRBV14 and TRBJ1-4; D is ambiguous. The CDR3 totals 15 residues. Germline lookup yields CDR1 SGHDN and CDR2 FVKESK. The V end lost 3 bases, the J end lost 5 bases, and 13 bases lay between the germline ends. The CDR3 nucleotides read TGTGCCAGCAGCCATGCAGGAGTAAGAAATGAAAAACTGTTTTTT. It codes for CASSHAGVRNEKLFF.

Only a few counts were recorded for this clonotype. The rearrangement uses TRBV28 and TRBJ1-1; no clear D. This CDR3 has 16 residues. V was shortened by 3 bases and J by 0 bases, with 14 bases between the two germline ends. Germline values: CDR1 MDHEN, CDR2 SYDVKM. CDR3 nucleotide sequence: TGTGCCAGCAGTTTTTCAACAGAGCGGATGAACACTGAAGCTTTCTTT. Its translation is CASSFSTERMNTEAFF.

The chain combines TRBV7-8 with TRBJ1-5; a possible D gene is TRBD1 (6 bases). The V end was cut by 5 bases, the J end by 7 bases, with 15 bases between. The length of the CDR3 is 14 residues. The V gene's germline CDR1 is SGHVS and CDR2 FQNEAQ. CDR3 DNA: TGTGCCAGCAGCCCGGACAGCGCAGGGCAGCCCCAGCATTTT. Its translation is CASSPDSAGQPQHF.

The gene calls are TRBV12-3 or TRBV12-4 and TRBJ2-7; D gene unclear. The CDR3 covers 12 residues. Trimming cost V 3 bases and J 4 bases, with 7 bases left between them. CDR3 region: CASSFRPYEQYF. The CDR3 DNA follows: TGTGCCAGCAGTTTCCGACCGTACGAGCAGTACTTC.

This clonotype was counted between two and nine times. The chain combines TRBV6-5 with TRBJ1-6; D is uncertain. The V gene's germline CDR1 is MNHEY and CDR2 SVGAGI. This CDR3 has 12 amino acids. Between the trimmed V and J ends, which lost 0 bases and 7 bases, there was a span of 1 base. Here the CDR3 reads CASSYSNSPLHF. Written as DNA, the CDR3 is TGTGCCAGCAGTTACTCGAATTCACCCCTCCACTTT.

For the CDR3, the DNA is TGTGCCAGCAGCTTAGACGGACAGCACACCGGGGAGCTGTTTTTT. Translating it yields CASSLDGQHTGELFF. The chain couples TRBV7-9 to TRBJ2-2; maybe TRBD1 (6 bases). Looked up from germline, CDR1 is SEHNR and CDR2 is FQNEAQ (reference sequence). V dropped 1 base and J dropped 3 bases, with 9 bases sitting between them. The CDR3 is made up of 15 amino acids.

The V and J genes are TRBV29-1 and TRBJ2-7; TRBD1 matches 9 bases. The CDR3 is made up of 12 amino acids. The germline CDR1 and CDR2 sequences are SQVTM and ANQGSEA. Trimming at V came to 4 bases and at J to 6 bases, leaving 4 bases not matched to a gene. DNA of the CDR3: TGCAGCGTTGCCGGGACAGGGTTCGAGCAGTACTTC. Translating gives CSVAGTGFEQYF.

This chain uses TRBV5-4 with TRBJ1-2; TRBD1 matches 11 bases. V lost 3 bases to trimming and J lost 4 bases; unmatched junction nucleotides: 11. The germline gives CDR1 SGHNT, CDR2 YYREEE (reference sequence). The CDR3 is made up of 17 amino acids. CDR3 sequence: CASSSEDRGRLGYGYTF. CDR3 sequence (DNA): TGTGCCAGCAGCTCAGAGGACAGGGGGCGCCTTGGCTATGGCTACACCTTC.

CDR3 amino acids: CASSYSKGSGANVLTF. As DNA, the CDR3 is TGTGCCAGCAGTTACTCGAAAGGGTCTGGGGCCAACGTCCTGACTTTC. The V gene is TRBV6-2 or TRBV6-3, the J gene TRBJ2-6; D call uncertain. CDR3 length: 16 residues. Trimming pared 0 bases from V and 1 base from J, leaving 7 bases between. Germline-derived CDR1 and CDR2 are MNHEY and SVGEGT.

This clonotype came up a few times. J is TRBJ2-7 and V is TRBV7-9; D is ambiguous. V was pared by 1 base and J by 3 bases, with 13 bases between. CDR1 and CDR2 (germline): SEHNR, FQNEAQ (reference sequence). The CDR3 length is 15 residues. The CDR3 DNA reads TGTGCCAGCAGCTTAGTATCAGAGAATTACTACGAGCAGTACTTC. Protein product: CASSLVSENYYEQYF.

The CDR3 loop is CASSYWVGGSDTGELFF. The CDR3 region has the DNA TGTGCCAGCAGTTATTGGGTCGGGGGTTCCGACACCGGGGAGCTGTTTTTT. The chain combines TRBV6-2 or TRBV6-3 with TRBJ2-2; TRBD2 is a possible D gene (6 bases). Trimming took off 3 bases at V and 3 bases at J, with 17 bases between the two ends. There are 17 residues in the CDR3. Germline values: CDR1 MNHEY, CDR2 SVGEGT.

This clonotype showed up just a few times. CDR3 coding DNA: TGTGCCAGCAGCTTAGTTTTAGGGAACACTGAAGCTTTCTTT. Its protein product is CASSLVLGNTEAFF. The chain is built from TRBV7-2 and TRBJ1-1, with D unresolved. Germline V gives CDR1 SGHTA, CDR2 FQGNSA. Trimming stripped 1 base from V and 1 base from J, with 7 bases between. The CDR3 runs to 14 residues.

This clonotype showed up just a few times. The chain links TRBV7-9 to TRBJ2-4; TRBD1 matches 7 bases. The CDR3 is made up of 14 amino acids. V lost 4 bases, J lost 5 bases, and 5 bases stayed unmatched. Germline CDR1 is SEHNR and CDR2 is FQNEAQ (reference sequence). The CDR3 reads CASSSSTGQNIQYF. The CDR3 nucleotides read TGTGCCAGCAGCTCCTCGACAGGGCAAAACATTCAGTACTTC.

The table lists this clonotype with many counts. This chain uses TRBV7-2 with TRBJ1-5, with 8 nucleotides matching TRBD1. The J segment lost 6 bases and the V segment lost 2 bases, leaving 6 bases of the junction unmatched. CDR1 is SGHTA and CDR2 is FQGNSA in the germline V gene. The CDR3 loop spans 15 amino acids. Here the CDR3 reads CASSLKDRDGQPQHF. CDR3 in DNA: TGTGCCAGCAGCTTAAAGGACAGGGACGGTCAGCCCCAGCATTTT.